This T cell receptor (beta chain) was identified in a study of STAT5B mutations in CD4+ large granular lymphocyte leukemia. As for the study in general: The CDR3 'QG' motif was associated with a particular HLA allele among healthy donors.

Study results and limitations: No patients shared main leukemic clonotypes, though approximately 26% appeared at low frequency elsewhere.

The authors' processing: The detection floor for productive clonotype frequency was 2.59 x 10-5. The repertoire was sequenced with immunoSEQ multiplex PCR; TCRdb's copy has only in-frame clones and lacks some. V and J calls and clone size are copied from that table; D and trimming were computed from the DNA. This table has tens of thousands of clones, approximately 75% appearing once. This clone showed up just a few times. What it binds is unknown. Source material: CD4+ T cells from blood buffy coats. The sequence was collected from a human donor in good health.

CDR3 residues: CAWTRGVRGTDTQYF. DNA for the CDR3: TGTGCCTGGACACGCGGGGTTAGGGGCACAGATACGCAGTATTTT. This chain links TRBV30 with TRBJ2-3, with D tentatively TRBD2 (6 bases). Germline CDR1 reads GTSNPN; CDR2 reads SVGIG (reference sequence). The V end lost 4 bases, the J end lost 1 base, and 15 bases lay between the germline ends. The CDR3 covers 15 residues. The whole variable domain, remainder taken from reference TRBV30 and TRBJ2-3, is SQTIHQWPATLVQPVGSPLSLECTVEGTSNPNLYWYRQAAGRGLQLLFYSVGIGQISSEVPQNLSASRPQDRQFILSSKKLLLSDSGFYLCAWTRGVRGTDTQYFGPGTRLTVL.